The text below deals with one T cell receptor (beta chain). Its target is unknown. TRB cDNA was prepared as libraries by UMI-labeled 5' RACE. Reanalyzing the 5' RACE reads, TCRdb keeps one entry per CDR3 protein, without DNA. Recorded for this sample: around 160,000 distinct CDR3 sequences. This record belongs to a study of CXCR3-negative and CXCR3-positive naive CD8 T cells. The study, taken as a whole, reports: CXCR3-positive naive cells carried more hydrophobic TRB CDR3s than CXCR3-negative ones. From TRB CDR3 properties, TCR strength was inferred; surface CD5 did not differ between naive subsets.

Germline V gives CDR1 SEHNR, CDR2 FQNEAQ (reference sequence). This CDR3 comprises 16 residues. The chain carries TRBV7-9 and TRBJ2-2; the TCRdb call, TRBD1, lacks DNA for checking. The sequence derives from a human donor in good health. Some clones in this sample may be carry-over from other donors' samples. Source material: naive CXCR3+ CD8+ T cells from blood. Documented subset: CD45RO-CCR7+CD27+CD95- naive CD8+ T cells expressing CXCR3 (TNR3+). The CDR3 loop is CASSAYRGQNTGELFF. Together with reference TRBV7-9 and TRBJ2-2, the CDR3 gives the full variable domain: DTGVSQNPRHKITKRGQNVTFRCDPISEHNRLYWYRQTLGQGPEFLTYFQNEAQLEKSRLLSDRFSAERPKGSFSTLEIQRTEQGDSAMYLCASSAYRGQNTGELFFGEGSRLTVL.